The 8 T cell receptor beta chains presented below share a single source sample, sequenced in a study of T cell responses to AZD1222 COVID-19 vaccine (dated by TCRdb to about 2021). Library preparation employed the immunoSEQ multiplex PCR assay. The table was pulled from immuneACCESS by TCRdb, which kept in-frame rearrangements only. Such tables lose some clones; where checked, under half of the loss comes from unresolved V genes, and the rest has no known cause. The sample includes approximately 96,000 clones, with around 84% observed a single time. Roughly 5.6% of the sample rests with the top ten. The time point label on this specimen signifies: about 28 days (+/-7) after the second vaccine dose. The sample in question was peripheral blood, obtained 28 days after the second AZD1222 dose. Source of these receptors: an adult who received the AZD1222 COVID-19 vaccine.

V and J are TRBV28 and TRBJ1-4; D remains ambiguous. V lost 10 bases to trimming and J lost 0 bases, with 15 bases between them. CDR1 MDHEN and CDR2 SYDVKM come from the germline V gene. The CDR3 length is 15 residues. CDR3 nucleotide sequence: TGTGCCACCTCAGTTCCCAGCGCAACTAATGAAAAACTGTTTTTT. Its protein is CATSVPSATNEKLFF.

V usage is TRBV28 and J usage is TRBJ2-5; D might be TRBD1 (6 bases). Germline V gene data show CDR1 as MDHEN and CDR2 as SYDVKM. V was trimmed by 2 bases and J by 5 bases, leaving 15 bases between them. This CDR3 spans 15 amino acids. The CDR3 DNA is TGTGCCAGCAGTTTACAGGGGAATGGTCGGGAGACCCAGTACTTC. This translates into CASSLQGNGRETQYF.

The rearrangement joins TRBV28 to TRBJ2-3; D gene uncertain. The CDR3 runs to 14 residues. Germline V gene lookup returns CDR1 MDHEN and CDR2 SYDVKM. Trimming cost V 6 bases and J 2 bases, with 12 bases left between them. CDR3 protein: CASRTRENTDTQYF. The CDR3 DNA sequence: TGTGCCAGCAGGACCAGAGAGAACACAGATACGCAGTATTTT.

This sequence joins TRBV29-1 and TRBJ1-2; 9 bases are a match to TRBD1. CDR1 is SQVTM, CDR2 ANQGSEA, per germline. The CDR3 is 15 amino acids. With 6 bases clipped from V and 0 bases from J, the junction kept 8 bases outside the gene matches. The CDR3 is CSVLGQGTSNYGYTF. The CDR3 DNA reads TGCAGCGTCCTCGGACAGGGGACCTCTAACTATGGCTACACCTTC.

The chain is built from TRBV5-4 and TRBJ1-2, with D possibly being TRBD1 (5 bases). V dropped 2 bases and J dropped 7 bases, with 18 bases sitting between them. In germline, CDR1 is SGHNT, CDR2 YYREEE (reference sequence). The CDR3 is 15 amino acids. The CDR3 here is CASSFDTPTRGGYTF. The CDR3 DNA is TGTGCCAGCAGCTTTGACACCCCAACAAGGGGTGGCTACACCTTC.

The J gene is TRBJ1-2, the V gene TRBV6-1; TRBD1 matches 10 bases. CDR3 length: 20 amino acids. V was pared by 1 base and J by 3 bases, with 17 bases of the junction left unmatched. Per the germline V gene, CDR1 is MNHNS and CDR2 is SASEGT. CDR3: CASSEVGPGTGAPLYYGYTF. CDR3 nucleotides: TGTGCCAGCAGTGAAGTCGGACCCGGGACAGGGGCCCCATTGTACTATGGCTACACCTTC.

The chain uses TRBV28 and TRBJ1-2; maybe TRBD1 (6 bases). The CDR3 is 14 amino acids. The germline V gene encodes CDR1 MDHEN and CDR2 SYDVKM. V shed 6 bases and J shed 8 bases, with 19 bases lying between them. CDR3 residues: CASSPGGGERGYTF. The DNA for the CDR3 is TGTGCCAGCAGCCCAGGAGGGGGGGAGAGAGGCTACACCTTC.

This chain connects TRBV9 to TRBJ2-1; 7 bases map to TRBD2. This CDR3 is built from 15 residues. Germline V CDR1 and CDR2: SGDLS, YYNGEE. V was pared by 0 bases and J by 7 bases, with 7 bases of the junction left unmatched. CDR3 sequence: CASSVGGSGANEQFF. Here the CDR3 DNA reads TGTGCCAGCAGCGTAGGCGGGAGTGGGGCTAATGAGCAGTTCTTC.